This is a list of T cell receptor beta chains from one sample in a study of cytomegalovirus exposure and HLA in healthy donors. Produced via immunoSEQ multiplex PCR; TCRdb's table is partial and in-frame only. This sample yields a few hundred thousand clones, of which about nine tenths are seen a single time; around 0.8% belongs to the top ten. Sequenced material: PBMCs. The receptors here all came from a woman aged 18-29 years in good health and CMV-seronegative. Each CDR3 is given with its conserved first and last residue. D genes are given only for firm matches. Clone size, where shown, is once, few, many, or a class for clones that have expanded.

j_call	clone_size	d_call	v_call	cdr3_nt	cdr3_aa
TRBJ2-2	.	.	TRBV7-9	TGTGCCAGCAGCTTAGGGGACTCCACCGGGGAGCTGTTTTTT	CASSLGDSTGELFF
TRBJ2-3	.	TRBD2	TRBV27	TGTGCCAGCCGGCTGCGGGAGACCCGCACAGATACGCAGTATTTT	CASRLRETRTDTQYF
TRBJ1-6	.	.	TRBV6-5	TGTGCCAGCAGAGGGAGGGCTAGGGATTCACCCCTCCACTTT	CASRGRARDSPLHF
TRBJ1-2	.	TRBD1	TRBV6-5	TGTGCCAGCAGTCGACAGGGGCCGTCTGGCTACACCTTC	CASSRQGPSGYTF
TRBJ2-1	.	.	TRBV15	TGTGCCACCGCGAGTCGGGCCTACAATGAGCAGTTCTTC	CATASRAYNEQFF
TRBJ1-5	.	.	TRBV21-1	TGTGCCGGCAGCAAAGGATCCAGGGGCCTAGATCAGCCCCAGCATTTT	CAGSKGSRGLDQPQHF
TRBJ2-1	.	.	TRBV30	TGTGCCTGGAATCTCCTCAATGAGCAGTTCTTC	CAWNLLNEQFF
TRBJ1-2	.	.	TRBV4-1	TGCGCCAGCAGCCAAGGAATGAGTCGGGACTATGGCTACACCTTC	CASSQGMSRDYGYTF
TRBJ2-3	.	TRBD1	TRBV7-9	TGTGCCAGCAGCTTAGGACAGGGACGCACAGATACGCAGTATTTT	CASSLGQGRTDTQYF
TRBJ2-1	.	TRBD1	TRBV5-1	TGCGCCACGGAAGGGGGCGGCCTCGGCGGAGGTGAGCAGTTCTTC	CATEGGGLGGGEQFF
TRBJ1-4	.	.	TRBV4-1	TGCGCCAGCAGCCAAGATGGGACTGTGAAAAATCTGTTTTTT	CASSQDGTVKNLFF
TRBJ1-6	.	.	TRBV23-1	TGCGCCAGCAGTCAATTGCCGAGAGGTTATAATTCACCCCTCCACTTT	CASSQLPRGYNSPLHF
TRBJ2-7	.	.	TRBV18	TGTGCCAGCTCCCCACAGGAAGGGGCCTACGAGCAGTACTTC	CASSPQEGAYEQYF
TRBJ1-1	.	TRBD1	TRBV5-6	TGTGCCAGCAGCGGAAGACAGGGGAAGGGTGAAGCTTTCTTT	CASSGRQGKGEAFF
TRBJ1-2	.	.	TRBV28	TGTGCCAGCAGTCCCGGGGGACGGAATGGCTACACCTTC	CASSPGGRNGYTF
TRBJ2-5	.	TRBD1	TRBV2	TGTGCCAGCAGTGAAGACAGGGGACAGACCCAGTACTTC	CASSEDRGQTQYF
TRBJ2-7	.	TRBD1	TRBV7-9	TGTGCCAGCAGCCCGCCCGTGGGGACAGGGGTGTACGAGCAGTACTTC	CASSPPVGTGVYEQYF
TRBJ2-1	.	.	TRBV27	TGTGCCAGCAGTTGGGCCAGCTACAATGAGCAGTTCTTC	CASSWASYNEQFF
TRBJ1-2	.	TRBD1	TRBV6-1	TGTGCCAGCAGATACGAGGGACAGGGAGGCTACACCTTC	CASRYEGQGGYTF
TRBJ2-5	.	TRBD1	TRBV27	TGTGCCAGCAGCCCTACCCCAACAGGGGGCCCCGGGGAGACCCAGTACTTC	CASSPTPTGGPGETQYF
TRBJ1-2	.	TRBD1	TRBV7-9	TGTGCCAGCAGCTCATCACCGGGACAGGGGGCGGAGGGCTACACCTTC	CASSSSPGQGAEGYTF
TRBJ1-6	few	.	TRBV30	TGTGCCTGGAACCTCGGCGGGGTAGGGTCACCCCTCCACTTT	CAWNLGGVGSPLHF
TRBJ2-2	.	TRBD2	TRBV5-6	TGTGCCAGCAGCTCTCTAGCGGGGGGACGCACCGGGGAGCTGTTTTTT	CASSSLAGGRTGELFF
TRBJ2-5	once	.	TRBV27	TGTGCCAGCAGTTTAGGGGTTTCAGGGTTCGAGACCCAGTACTTC	CASSLGVSGFETQYF
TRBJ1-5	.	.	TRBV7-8	TGTGCCAGCAGCTTACTCCAGACTAATCAGCCCCAGCATTTT	CASSLLQTNQPQHF
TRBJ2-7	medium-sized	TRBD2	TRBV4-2	TGTGCCAGCAGCCCTCGGGAGGGCACCTACGAGCAGTACTTC	CASSPREGTYEQYF
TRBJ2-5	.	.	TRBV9	TGTGCCAGCAGCGTAGCCAGGTGGGAAGAGACCCAGTACTTC	CASSVARWEETQYF
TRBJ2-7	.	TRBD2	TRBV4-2	TGTGCCAGCAGCCAAGATAGGCCTAGCGGGAGCGACGAGCAGTACTTC	CASSQDRPSGSDEQYF
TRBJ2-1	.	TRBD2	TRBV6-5	TGTGCCAGCAGTTATAGCGGGGGGATAAGGAATGAGCAGTTCTTC	CASSYSGGIRNEQFF
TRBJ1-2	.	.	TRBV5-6	TGTGCCAGCAGCTCGACGGATTTGGAGGGCTACACCTTC	CASSSTDLEGYTF
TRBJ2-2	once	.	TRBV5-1	TGCGCCAGCAGCTCCGGGACTGCGACGAACACCGGGGAGCTGTTTTTT	CASSSGTATNTGELFF
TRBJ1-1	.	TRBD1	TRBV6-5	TGTGCCAGCAGTTACACAGGACAGGGGGAAGCTTTCTTT	CASSYTGQGEAFF
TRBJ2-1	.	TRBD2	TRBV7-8	TGTGCCAGCAGGGCTAGCGGTACTGAGCAGTTCTTC	CASRASGTEQFF
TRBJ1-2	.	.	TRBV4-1	TGCGCCAGCAGCGCTTCTAGGGGGAACTATGGCTACACCTTC	CASSASRGNYGYTF
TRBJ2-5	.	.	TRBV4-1	TGCGCCAGCAGCCAAGATCCTTTCTCGCGAGGTAAAGAGACCCAGTACTTC	CASSQDPFSRGKETQYF
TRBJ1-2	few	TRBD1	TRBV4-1	TGCGCCAGCAGCCACACCCTCGACAGGGATGGCTACACCTTC	CASSHTLDRDGYTF
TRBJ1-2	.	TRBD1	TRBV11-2	TGTGCCAGCAGCCCCGCCTCGGGACAGACCTATGGCTACACCTTC	CASSPASGQTYGYTF
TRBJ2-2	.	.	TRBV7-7	TGTGCCAGCAGCTTAGTGGGGACACCGAACACCGGGGAGCTGTTTTTT	CASSLVGTPNTGELFF
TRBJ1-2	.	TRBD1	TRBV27	TGTGCTGTGGGGACAGTCTATGGCTACACCTTC	CAVGTVYGYTF
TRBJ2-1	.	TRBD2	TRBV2	TGTGCCAGCAGTGAAGCGGGGCTAGCGGGCCCAAGCTCCTACAATGAGCAGTTCTTC	CASSEAGLAGPSSYNEQFF
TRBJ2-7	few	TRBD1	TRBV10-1	TGCGCCAGCAGTGGAACCCAGGGGGCTGGGGAGCAGTACTTC	CASSGTQGAGEQYF
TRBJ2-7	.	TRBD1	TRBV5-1	TGCGCCAGCAGCTTGGGTCAGGGGGCAGACGAGCAGTACTTC	CASSLGQGADEQYF
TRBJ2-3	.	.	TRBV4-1	TGCGCCAGCAGCTTCCCTAGAGATACGCAGTATTTT	CASSFPRDTQYF
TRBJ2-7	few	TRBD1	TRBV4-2	TGTGCCAGCAGCCAAGATACAGGGGACAAAACCTACGAGCAGTACTTC	CASSQDTGDKTYEQYF
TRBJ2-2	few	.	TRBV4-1	TGCGCCAGCAGCCAAGTTCGGGAGACAACGAACACCGGGGAGCTGTTTTTT	CASSQVRETTNTGELFF
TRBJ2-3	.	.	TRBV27	TGTGCCAGCAGTTTACGGAGCGACCATACGCAGTATTTT	CASSLRSDHTQYF
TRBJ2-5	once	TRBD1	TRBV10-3	TGTGCCATCAGTGAGTCCACAGGGGAAGAGACCCAGTACTTC	CAISESTGEETQYF
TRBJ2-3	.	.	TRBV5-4	TGTGCCAGCAGCTCTTACCTACAGCTACTCCAAGCCGATACGCAGTATTTT	CASSSYLQLLQADTQYF
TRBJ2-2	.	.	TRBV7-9	TGTGCCACCCCCTCCCCAACCCAACAGGGTGGTAACACCGGGGAGCTGTTTTTT	CATPSPTQQGGNTGELFF